These T cell receptor beta chains were read from a single sample in a study of T cell responses to AZD1222 COVID-19 vaccine. Generated by immunoSEQ multiplex PCR, the TCRdb table keeps only in-frame clones and is missing some. The sample consists of 150,000 to 200,000 clones, approximately 91% of them appearing once. This material consisted of peripheral blood, taken 28 days after the second AZD1222 dose. Receptor source: an adult who received the AZD1222 COVID-19 vaccine. Each CDR3 is given with its conserved first and last residue. The D gene is left open where the match is weak. For some rows the clone size is stated as once, few or many, or as a class when expanded; others skip it.

TRBJ2-7,TRBV6-5,-,-,CATEKAVPEQYF,TGTGCCACTGAAAAAGCGGTTCCCGAGCAGTACTTC
TRBJ2-1,TRBV18,once,-,CASSPPDEGRNEQFF,TGTGCCAGCTCACCACCGGATGAAGGACGCAATGAGCAGTTCTTC
TRBJ1-6,TRBV19,-,-,CASSIGWGRNNSPLHF,TGTGCCAGTAGTATAGGTTGGGGGAGGAACAATTCACCCCTCCACTTT
TRBJ2-2,TRBV6-4,-,TRBD2,CASKLAGGTPGELFF,TGTGCCAGCAAACTAGCGGGAGGTACGCCCGGGGAGCTGTTTTTT
TRBJ1-4,TRBV5-1,-,-,CASSLDGRGSEKLFF,TGCGCCAGCAGCTTGGACGGCCGGGGCTCGGAAAAACTGTTTTTT
TRBJ1-1,TRBV19,-,TRBD1,CTSTSGTGGTEAFF,TGTACCAGTACGTCCGGGACAGGGGGCACTGAAGCTTTCTTT
TRBJ2-3,TRBV6-4,-,-,CASRDSSTDTQYF,TGTGCCAGCCGGGACTCAAGCACAGATACGCAGTATTTT
TRBJ1-1,TRBV5-6,-,-,CASSFGLRAEAFF,TGTGCCAGCAGCTTCGGACTAAGAGCTGAAGCTTTCTTT
TRBJ1-2,TRBV2,-,-,CASSEFVGSTGYGYTF,TGTGCCAGCAGTGAATTCGTAGGCAGCACGGGTTATGGCTACACCTTC
TRBJ1-1,TRBV5-1,-,TRBD1,CASSLVRGVINTEAFF,TGCGCCAGCAGCTTGGTCAGGGGGGTGATCAACACTGAAGCTTTCTTT
TRBJ1-5,TRBV6-6,-,-,CASSNGGWGQPQHF,TGTGCCAGCAGCAACGGGGGTTGGGGTCAGCCCCAGCATTTT
TRBJ2-5,TRBV18,-,-,CASSQRQQETQYF,TGTGCCAGCTCACAGCGACAGCAAGAGACCCAGTACTTC
TRBJ2-1,TRBV7-2,-,-,CASRSGAWASRATYNEQFF,TGTGCCAGCAGGAGTGGGGCTTGGGCGAGCCGTGCCACCTACAATGAGCAGTTCTTC
TRBJ1-2,TRBV7-2,-,TRBD1,CASSLGAGGIYGYTF,TGTGCCAGCAGCTTAGGAGCAGGGGGGATCTATGGCTACACCTTC
TRBJ1-1,TRBV2,-,-,CASRRQKNTEAFF,TGTGCCAGCAGGCGACAGAAGAACACTGAAGCTTTCTTT
TRBJ2-7,TRBV4-3,-,TRBD1,CAATRRGRDEQYF,TGCGCCGCCACGCGAAGGGGGCGGGACGAGCAGTACTTC
TRBJ2-7,TRBV5-4,many,-,CASSLQGAYEQYF,TGTGCCAGCAGCTTACAGGGTGCCTACGAGCAGTACTTC
TRBJ1-5,TRBV27,-,-,CASSLQGHNQPQHF,TGTGCCAGCAGTTTACAGGGCCACAATCAGCCCCAGCATTTT
TRBJ1-5,TRBV2,-,-,CASSVTGRSNQPQHF,TGTGCCAGCAGCGTAACAGGGCGTAGCAATCAGCCCCAGCATTTT
TRBJ2-7,TRBV18,-,TRBD2,CASSPQGGSSHYEQYF,TGTGCCAGCTCACCCCAAGGCGGGAGTTCCCACTACGAGCAGTACTTC
TRBJ1-1,TRBV5-1,once,-,CASSLGAPASGTEAFF,TGCGCCAGCAGCTTGGGAGCACCCGCCAGCGGCACTGAAGCTTTCTTT
TRBJ1-1,TRBV18,-,-,CASSPPPRVNTEAFF,TGTGCCAGCTCACCACCCCCTCGAGTGAACACTGAAGCTTTCTTT
TRBJ2-2,TRBV11-2,-,TRBD2,CASSFDPTSGVNTGELFF,TGTGCCAGCAGTTTCGACCCTACTAGCGGGGTGAACACCGGGGAGCTGTTTTTT
TRBJ2-5,TRBV10-3,-,-,CAISESIGGETQYF,TGTGCCATCAGTGAGTCGATTGGGGGAGAGACCCAGTACTTC
TRBJ2-7,TRBV10-2,-,-,CASSEDQPYEQYF,TGCGCCAGCAGTGAGGATCAACCCTACGAGCAGTACTTC
TRBJ2-5,TRBV20-1,-,TRBD2,CSASSGGWETQYF,TGCAGTGCTAGTAGCGGGGGATGGGAGACCCAGTACTTC
TRBJ2-7,TRBV18,-,TRBD2,CATSAGDYEQYF,TGTGCCACTAGCGCGGGGGACTACGAGCAGTACTTC
TRBJ2-3,TRBV5-4,-,TRBD1,CASRGTGASSTDTQYF,TGTGCCAGCAGAGGGACAGGAGCCTCTAGCACAGATACGCAGTATTTT
TRBJ1-2,TRBV24-1,-,TRBD1,CATSDSGTGYGYTF,TGTGCCACCAGTGATTCCGGGACAGGCTATGGCTACACCTTC
TRBJ2-2,TRBV30,-,-,CAWSLGQVNTGELFF,TGTGCCTGGAGTCTGGGGCAGGTGAACACCGGGGAGCTGTTTTTT
TRBJ2-3,TRBV4-2,-,-,CASSQDFIRGSDTQYF,TGTGCCAGCAGCCAAGATTTTATCCGAGGCTCAGATACGCAGTATTTT
TRBJ1-1,TRBV30,-,TRBD1,CAWRTGGYTEAFF,TGTGCCTGGAGAACAGGGGGCTATACTGAAGCTTTCTTT
TRBJ2-6,TRBV9,-,-,CASSIRQGGFSGANVLTF,TGTGCCAGCAGCATCCGACAGGGAGGCTTCTCTGGGGCCAACGTCCTGACTTTC
TRBJ1-1,TRBV11-2,-,TRBD1,CASSFPTGGNTEAFF,TGTGCCAGCAGCTTTCCGACAGGGGGGAACACTGAAGCTTTCTTT
TRBJ1-4,TRBV6-2/TRBV6-3,once,-,CASSYDLQGFANEKLFF,TGTGCCAGCAGTTACGACCTGCAGGGTTTTGCTAATGAAAAACTGTTTTTT
TRBJ1-1,TRBV6-5,-,-,CASGPSWGANTEAFF,TGTGCCAGCGGACCTTCCTGGGGGGCGAACACTGAAGCTTTCTTT
TRBJ2-3,TRBV9,-,-,CASGKALDVTDTQYF,TGTGCCAGCGGGAAAGCACTTGATGTCACAGATACGCAGTATTTT
TRBJ1-4,TRBV4-2,-,TRBD1,CASSRRGTGNRGEKLFF,TGTGCCAGCAGCCGCAGGGGGACTGGTAACCGTGGTGAAAAACTGTTTTTT
TRBJ1-1,TRBV6-5,-,-,CASTTSWGPNTEAFF,TGTGCCAGCACCACGTCATGGGGTCCGAACACTGAAGCTTTCTTT
TRBJ2-1,TRBV4-3,-,-,CASSPDATSYNEQFF,TGCGCCAGCAGCCCGGACGCTACCTCCTACAATGAGCAGTTCTTC
TRBJ1-5,TRBV6-2/TRBV6-3,-,-,CASSPSRAPYSNQPQHF,TGTGCCAGCAGCCCTAGTCGGGCGCCCTATAGCAATCAGCCCCAGCATTTT
TRBJ1-2,TRBV7-9,-,TRBD1,CASSLALDRAHYGYTF,TGTGCCAGCAGCTTAGCGTTGGACAGGGCCCACTATGGCTACACCTTC
TRBJ1-6,TRBV7-2,-,-,CASSFFLDNSPLHF,TGTGCCAGCAGCTTTTTTCTGGATAATTCACCCCTCCACTTT
TRBJ1-1,TRBV3-1/TRBV3-2,-,-,CASSPTRTGRGRTEAFF,TGTGCCAGCAGCCCCACTCGAACCGGGAGGGGAAGGACTGAAGCTTTCTTT
TRBJ1-1,TRBV6-1,-,-,CASSERHGGTEAFF,TGTGCCAGCAGTGAACGCCATGGGGGCACTGAAGCTTTCTTT
TRBJ2-7,TRBV12-3/TRBV12-4,-,-,CASSSLYEQYF,TGTGCCAGCAGTTCCCTCTACGAGCAGTACTTC
TRBJ2-1,TRBV5-5,-,-,CASSLRGGIRLNSYNEQFF,TGTGCCAGCAGCTTGCGAGGGGGTATTAGACTAAACTCCTACAATGAGCAGTTCTTC
TRBJ2-2,TRBV10-2,-,TRBD2,CASSALAGDTGELFF,TGCGCCAGCAGTGCTCTAGCGGGAGATACCGGGGAGCTGTTTTTT